What follows are 15 T cell receptor beta chains derived from one specimen sequenced in a study of regulatory T cells in long-lasting Graves disease. Noted time point: newly diagnosed GD, antithyroid drugs for less than 3 months. Extracted PBMC RNA gave rise to the TCR library. According to the study, TCR beta libraries were built with iRepertoire HTBI primers and CDR3-region Arm-PCR. Via MiXCR, TCRdb re-called the multiplex PCR reads, giving one row per CDR3 protein. The sample has roughly 420,000 distinct CDR3 sequences, roughly 15% seen once; the top ten hold 20% to 25%. These records were also assigned to another study, of T cells in Graves' hyperthyroidism and ophthalmopathy.

This specimen was peripheral blood mononuclear cells (PBMCs), taken at new diagnosis, from a patient treated with antithyroid drugs. The receptor source for this set is a woman younger than 30 with Graves disease.

This clonotype was counted a few times. The V call is TRBV20-1, the J call TRBJ2-2; TRBD1 matches at 8 bases. CDR1 DFQATT and CDR2 SNEGSKA come from the germline V gene (reference sequence). Germline trimming cut 6 bases from V and 6 bases from J; bases unmatched to any gene: 3. The CDR3 runs 12 residues. The CDR3 DNA is TGCAGTGCCATACAGGGGGCCGGGGAGCTGTTTTTT. It codes for CSAIQGAGELFF.

In this sample, this clonotype turned up many times. The chain combines TRBV18 with TRBJ1-1, with D perhaps TRBD1 (6 bases). The V end lost 6 bases, the J end lost 6 bases, and 14 bases lay between the germline ends. The CDR3 is made up of 13 amino acids. CDR1 is KGHSH and CDR2 is LQKENI in the germline V gene. The CDR3 loop is CASSLTGYAEAFF. In nucleotides, the CDR3 is TGTGCCAGCTCCCTCACAGGGTACGCTGAAGCTTTCTTT. The full variable domain, completed using reference TRBV18 and TRBJ1-1, is NAGVMQNPRHLVRRRGQEARLRCSPMKGHSHVYWYRQLPEEGLKFMVYLQKENIIDESGMPKERFSAEFPKEGPSILRIQQVVRGDSAAYFCASSLTGYAEAFFGQGTRLTVV.

This clonotype occurred many times. The chain joins TRBV5-1 to TRBJ2-1, with TRBD2 matching 14 bases. Germline-derived CDR1 and CDR2 are SGHRS and YFSETQ. The CDR3 contains 16 residues. With 4 bases clipped from V and 11 bases from J, the junction kept 11 bases outside the gene matches. This CDR3 is CASSETSGRALSKQFF. The CDR3 coding sequence is TGCGCCAGCAGCGAGACTAGCGGGAGGGCCCTATCGAAGCAGTTCTTC.

The V and J genes are TRBV28 and TRBJ1-4; D is unclear. The V and J ends lost 4 bases and 0 bases respectively, with 6 bases between them. This CDR3 spans 14 amino acids. CDR1 is MDHEN, CDR2 SYDVKM, per germline. The CDR3 bases are TGTGCCAGCAGTTCGACACCAACTAATGAAAAACTGTTTTTT. Its translation is CASSSTPTNEKLFF.

This chain uses TRBV6-2 or TRBV6-3 with TRBJ1-1; D gene unclear. V was cut by 5 bases and J by 1 base, with 14 bases left in between. CDR1 and CDR2 from the germline V gene are MNHEY and SVGEGT. CDR3 size: 15 residues. The DNA of the CDR3 is TGTGCCAGCAGTCAATCCATAGACAAGAACACTGAAGCTTTCTTT. Its translation: CASSQSIDKNTEAFF.

Ten or more counts support this clonotype. The chain links TRBV2 to TRBJ2-2; weak D call: TRBD1 (6 bases). V lost 7 bases, J lost 8 bases, and 20 bases lay in between. Germline V gives CDR1 SNHLY, CDR2 FYNNEI. The CDR3 totals 15 residues. The CDR3 sequence is CASKARDTFAGELFF. DNA for the CDR3: TGTGCCAGCAAGGCTCGGGACACCTTCGCGGGGGAGCTGTTTTTT.

The V gene is TRBV5-4, the J gene TRBJ1-3; possible D gene TRBD1, 5 bases. This CDR3 region has 14 residues. Per the germline V gene, CDR1 is SGHNT and CDR2 is YYREEE (reference sequence). Trimming removed 5 bases from V and 0 bases from J, with 9 bases in between. This CDR3 reads CASRITGSGNTIYF. CDR3 nucleotide sequence: TGTGCCAGCAGAATTACAGGCTCTGGAAACACCATATATTTT.

This clonotype showed up just a few times. V and J are TRBV18 and TRBJ1-1, with a weak D call TRBD1 (6 bases). This CDR3 is 14 amino acids long. Germline CDR1 KGHSH, CDR2 LQKENI. V shed 4 bases and J shed 1 base, with 10 bases lying between them. The CDR3 region is CASSQDRKNTEAFF. The CDR3 DNA is TGTGCCAGCTCACAAGACAGGAAGAACACTGAAGCTTTCTTT.

This sequence joins TRBV27 and TRBJ2-5; D ambiguous. The germline V gene has CDR1 MNHEY and CDR2 SMNVEV (reference sequence). This CDR3 contains 15 residues. Trimming pared 4 bases from V and 0 bases from J, leaving 12 bases between. This chain's CDR3 is CASSSLPAYQETQYF. The CDR3, as DNA: TGTGCCAGCAGTTCCCTTCCCGCATACCAAGAGACCCAGTACTTC.

This chain connects TRBV7-9 to TRBJ2-1; D may be TRBD2 (7 bases). Trimming removed 5 bases from V and 5 bases from J, with 19 bases in between. This CDR3 is 16 amino acids long. Germline V CDR1 and CDR2: SEHNR, FQNEAQ (reference sequence). This CDR3 reads CASSRRGASGNNEQFF. The CDR3 DNA is TGTGCCAGCAGCCGGAGGGGGGCTAGCGGAAACAATGAGCAGTTCTTC.

This clonotype was detected ten times or more. The J gene is TRBJ1-4, the V gene TRBV29-1; D might be TRBD1 (6 bases). The CDR3 has 15 amino acids. V dropped 6 bases and J dropped 2 bases, with 16 bases sitting between them. CDR1 SQVTM and CDR2 ANQGSEA come from the germline V gene. The chain's CDR3 is CSVTTQGQTNEKLFF. CDR3 in DNA: TGCAGCGTCACAACCCAGGGGCAGACTAATGAAAAACTGTTTTTT.

Comment on this clonotype: The conserved phenylalanine or tryptophan normally closing the CDR3 is absent here, so this likely arose from a read error. The chain combines TRBV7-2 with TRBJ2-5, with D possibly TRBD1 on 6 matching bases. Germline V gene data show CDR1 as SGHTA and CDR2 as FQGNSA. The CDR3 is 17 amino acids. CDR3 bases: TGTGCCAGCAGCGTAACAGGGTTAGGGGCGTACCAAGAGATCCAGTACGTC. Amino acid sequence: CASSVTGLGAYQEIQYV.

This clonotype was seen more than once but under ten times. The chain recombines TRBV6-1 with TRBJ1-1; maybe TRBD1 (5 bases). The germline V gene has CDR1 MNHNS and CDR2 SASEGT. The V end lost 8 bases, the J end lost 1 base, and 11 bases lay between the germline ends. The CDR3 consists of 13 residues. This CDR3 reads CASFNGGNTEAFF. CDR3 in DNA: TGTGCCAGCTTCAACGGGGGGAACACTGAAGCTTTCTTT.

This clonotype occurred a few times. The chain joins TRBV20-1 to TRBJ1-6, with D tentatively TRBD1 (5 bases). The CDR3 consists of 14 residues. Germline CDR1 is DFQATT and CDR2 is SNEGSKA (reference sequence). V dropped 3 bases and J dropped 7 bases, with 13 bases sitting between them. CDR3 sequence: CSASRVRVNSPLHF. CDR3 coding DNA: TGCAGTGCTAGTCGGGTCAGGGTCAATTCACCCCTCCACTTT.

This clonotype occurred many times. This chain uses TRBV28 with TRBJ2-1; D remains unclear. The CDR3 consists of 13 residues. From germline, CDR1 is MDHEN and CDR2 SYDVKM. V shed 1 base and J shed 8 bases, with 9 bases lying between them. Here the CDR3 DNA reads TGTGCCAGCAGTTTATCGGGCTCTGATGAGCAGTTCTTC. This translates into CASSLSGSDEQFF.